This TCR beta chain was sequenced during a study of T-cell reconstitution after alpha-beta-depleted transplantation in children. The study, taken as a whole, reports: Alpha-beta T cells about two months after transplant reportedly derived from several hundred expanded graft clones.

Germline V lookup: CDR1 ENHRY, CDR2 SYGVKD. Trimming left V 7 bases short and J 0 bases short, with 13 bases between. This CDR3 spans 14 amino acids. Concerning this clonotype itself: Its antigen is still unknown.

Unique molecular identifiers were used to barcode this TCRbeta library. One entry per CDR3 protein, called by TCRdb with MiXCR from the PCR reads. The table includes fewer than 1 million distinct CDR3 sequences, roughly 15% detected once. The sample here was PBMCs, mostly from graft donor cells, taken 360 days after TCRalphabeta/CD19-depleted stem cell transplant. The V gene is TRBV10-3, the J gene TRBJ2-7; TRBD1 or TRBD2 may be the D gene (5 bases each). This clonotype was obtained from a male patient between 10 and 17 years old who had a stem cell transplant for acute lymphoblastic leukemia, so the T cells may come from the graft donor. CDR3 DNA sequence: TGTGCCATCACAAACGAGGGGAGCTCCTACGAGCAGTACTTC. It codes for CAITNEGSSYEQYF.